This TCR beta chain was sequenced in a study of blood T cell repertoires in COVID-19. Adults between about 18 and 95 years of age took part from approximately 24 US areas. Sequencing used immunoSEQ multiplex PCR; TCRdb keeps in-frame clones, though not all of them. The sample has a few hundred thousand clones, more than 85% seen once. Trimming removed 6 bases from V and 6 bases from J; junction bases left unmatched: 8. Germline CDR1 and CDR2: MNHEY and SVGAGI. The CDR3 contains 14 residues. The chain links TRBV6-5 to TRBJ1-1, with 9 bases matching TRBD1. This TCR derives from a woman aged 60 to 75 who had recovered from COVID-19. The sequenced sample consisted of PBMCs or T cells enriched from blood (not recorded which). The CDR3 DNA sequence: TGTGCCAGCAGCGTTACAGGGGGCGGGTCTGAAGCTTTCTTT. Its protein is CASSVTGGGSEAFF.